The rows below give T cell receptor beta chains drawn from one sample of a study of PD-1 blockade in classical Hodgkin lymphoma. Here immunoSEQ multiplex PCR was the method, and the copy in TCRdb shows in-frame clones only, minus some. The sample lists more than 10,000 clones; 92% were seen once. The source material was peripheral blood mononuclear cells (PBMCs), sampled at baseline. The receptors stem from a human donor with classical Hodgkin lymphoma. CDR3s include the opening cysteine and the closing phenylalanine or tryptophan. A D gene is named only where the DNA matches it firmly. Rows give clone size only sometimes, using once, few, many, or a class for an expanded clone.

size: -
length: 13
J: TRBJ2-3
D: -
V: TRBV5-1
CDR3: CASSFEVPDTQYF
DNA: TGCGCCAGCAGCTTCGAGGTCCCAGATACGCAGTATTTT

size: -
length: 16
J: TRBJ2-6
D: -
V: TRBV5-1
CDR3: CASSSQGIGGANVLTF
DNA: TGCGCCAGCAGCTCACAGGGAATAGGAGGGGCCAACGTCCTGACTTTC

size: -
length: 18
J: TRBJ2-1
D: TRBD2
V: TRBV4-2
CDR3: CASSRTPAGLAGGDEQFF
DNA: TGTGCCAGCAGCCGGACTCCGGCGGGGCTAGCGGGGGGCGATGAGCAGTTCTTC

size: -
length: 15
J: TRBJ2-1
D: -
V: TRBV15
CDR3: CATSRDLMDISEQFF
DNA: TGTGCCACCAGCAGAGATTTAATGGACATATCAGAGCAGTTCTTC

size: -
length: 14
J: TRBJ2-3
D: TRBD2
V: TRBV6-5
CDR3: CASSRGVGTDTQYF
DNA: TGTGCCAGCAGTCGGGGGGTAGGCACAGATACGCAGTATTTT

size: -
length: 13
J: TRBJ2-2
D: -
V: TRBV6-6
CDR3: CASNQENTGELFF
DNA: TGTGCCAGCAACCAGGAGAACACCGGGGAGCTGTTTTTT

size: -
length: 14
J: TRBJ1-5
D: -
V: TRBV19
CDR3: CASSILQGNQPQHF
DNA: TGTGCCAGTAGTATATTACAGGGCAATCAGCCCCAGCATTTT

size: -
length: 16
J: TRBJ2-5
D: TRBD2
V: TRBV27
CDR3: CASNSQLAGGGETQYF
DNA: TGTGCCAGCAACTCCCAACTAGCGGGAGGGGGAGAGACCCAGTACTTC

size: -
length: 16
J: TRBJ2-5
D: -
V: TRBV11-2
CDR3: CASSFWSGQVQETQYF
DNA: TGTGCCAGCAGCTTTTGGAGCGGGCAGGTCCAAGAGACCCAGTACTTC

size: -
length: 14
J: TRBJ1-4
D: TRBD1
V: TRBV2
CDR3: CASSRQGPNEKLFF
DNA: TGTGCCAGCAGCCGACAGGGCCCAAATGAAAAACTGTTTTTT

size: -
length: 15
J: TRBJ2-3
D: -
V: TRBV2
CDR3: CASNRAGAVTDTQYF
DNA: TGTGCCAGCAATCGGGCAGGGGCGGTAACAGATACGCAGTATTTT

size: -
length: 15
J: TRBJ2-7
D: TRBD2
V: TRBV7-2
CDR3: CASSSLEREKYEQYF
DNA: TGTGCCAGCAGCTCCCTGGAGCGGGAGAAGTACGAGCAGTACTTC

size: -
length: 15
J: TRBJ2-2
D: TRBD1
V: TRBV5-1
CDR3: CASSQGQTYTGELFF
DNA: TGCGCCAGCAGCCAGGGACAGACTTACACCGGGGAGCTGTTTTTT

size: few
length: 14
J: TRBJ2-1
D: TRBD1
V: TRBV10-3
CDR3: CAISPGQGYNEQFF
DNA: TGTGCCATCAGCCCGGGACAGGGGTACAATGAGCAGTTCTTC

size: -
length: 14
J: TRBJ1-3
D: -
V: TRBV9
CDR3: CASSDSKQGNTIYF
DNA: TGTGCCAGCAGCGACTCGAAGCAGGGAAACACCATATATTTT

size: -
length: 13
J: TRBJ1-1
D: -
V: TRBV9
CDR3: CASSVGGRTEAFF
DNA: TGTGCCAGCAGCGTAGGCGGGAGGACTGAAGCTTTCTTT

size: -
length: 14
J: TRBJ2-7
D: -
V: TRBV5-1
CDR3: CASSLAQGVYEQYF
DNA: TGCGCCAGCAGCTTGGCACAGGGAGTTTACGAGCAGTACTTC

size: -
length: 15
J: TRBJ2-4
D: -
V: TRBV6-5
CDR3: CASSWEGGGKNIQYF
DNA: TGTGCCAGCAGTTGGGAGGGAGGGGGAAAAAACATTCAGTACTTC

size: -
length: 15
J: TRBJ2-7
D: TRBD2
V: TRBV7-9
CDR3: CASSAISGGAYEQYF
DNA: TGTGCCAGCAGCGCTATCAGCGGGGGGGCGTACGAGCAGTACTTC

size: -
length: 15
J: TRBJ1-2
D: -
V: TRBV19
CDR3: CASSMPGRANYGYTF
DNA: TGTGCCAGTAGTATGCCAGGCCGAGCTAACTATGGCTACACCTTC

size: once
length: 15
J: TRBJ2-7
D: -
V: TRBV6-6
CDR3: CASGRGAIYSYEQYF
DNA: TGTGCCAGCGGCCGCGGGGCTATCTACTCCTACGAGCAGTACTTC

size: -
length: 15
J: TRBJ2-1
D: TRBD2
V: TRBV5-4
CDR3: CASRSGGAHNNEQFF
DNA: TGTGCCAGCAGGAGCGGGGGGGCGCACAACAATGAGCAGTTCTTC

size: -
length: 14
J: TRBJ2-7
D: TRBD2
V: TRBV7-9
CDR3: CASSLPSGSMEQYF
DNA: TGTGCCAGCAGCTTACCTAGCGGGAGCATGGAGCAGTACTTC

size: few
length: 13
J: TRBJ2-2
D: -
V: TRBV2
CDR3: CASSTPSTGELFF
DNA: TGTGCCAGCAGTACCCCGAGTACCGGGGAGCTGTTTTTT

size: -
length: 13
J: TRBJ1-2
D: TRBD1
V: TRBV18
CDR3: CASSPSGTGGYTF
DNA: TGTGCCAGCTCACCATCCGGGACAGGGGGCTACACCTTC

size: -
length: 14
J: TRBJ1-1
D: -
V: TRBV5-1
CDR3: CASSSGDSRTEAFF
DNA: TGCGCCAGCAGCTCAGGAGACAGCCGCACTGAAGCTTTCTTT

size: -
length: 15
J: TRBJ2-7
D: TRBD2
V: TRBV6-5
CDR3: CASSYRWGGSYEQYF
DNA: TGTGCCAGCAGTTACCGCTGGGGGGGCTCCTACGAGCAGTACTTC

size: -
length: 13
J: TRBJ1-5
D: -
V: TRBV6-6
CDR3: CASRGFSDQPQHF
DNA: TGTGCCAGCAGGGGATTCAGTGACCAGCCCCAGCATTTT

size: once
length: 14
J: TRBJ2-5
D: TRBD1
V: TRBV5-6
CDR3: CASSVGQKEETQYF
DNA: TGTGCCAGCAGCGTGGGACAGAAAGAAGAGACCCAGTACTTC

size: -
length: 15
J: TRBJ2-2
D: TRBD2
V: TRBV5-6
CDR3: CASSLWTSGAGELFF
DNA: TGTGCCAGCAGCTTGTGGACTAGCGGGGCCGGGGAGCTGTTTTTT

size: -
length: 16
J: TRBJ2-5
D: TRBD2
V: TRBV7-6
CDR3: CASSLVVWGRVETQYF
DNA: TGTGCCAGCAGCTTAGTGGTGTGGGGGAGGGTAGAGACCCAGTACTTC

size: -
length: 11
J: TRBJ2-7
D: -
V: TRBV30
CDR3: CAWSGGNEQYF
DNA: TGTGCCTGGAGTGGGGGGAACGAGCAGTACTTC

size: -
length: 12
J: TRBJ1-2
D: -
V: TRBV7-9
CDR3: CASSSEQYGYTF
DNA: TGTGCCAGCAGCTCTGAGCAGTATGGCTACACCTTC

size: -
length: 14
J: TRBJ2-1
D: TRBD2
V: TRBV2
CDR3: CASKKGRERSEQFF
DNA: TGTGCCAGCAAAAAGGGGCGGGAGCGGTCTGAGCAGTTCTTC

size: -
length: 11
J: TRBJ2-5
D: -
V: TRBV20-1
CDR3: CSAIPRETQYF
DNA: TGCAGTGCTATCCCACGTGAGACCCAGTACTTC

size: -
length: 15
J: TRBJ1-2
D: TRBD1
V: TRBV10-3
CDR3: CAISETKTGAYGYTF
DNA: TGTGCCATCAGTGAGACTAAGACAGGGGCCTATGGCTACACCTTC

size: -
length: 17
J: TRBJ1-1
D: -
V: TRBV4-1
CDR3: CASSQELGSFMNTEAFF
DNA: TGCGCCAGCAGCCAAGAATTGGGCAGCTTTATGAACACTGAAGCTTTCTTT

size: -
length: 15
J: TRBJ2-7
D: TRBD1
V: TRBV7-7
CDR3: CASSLDRGPSYEQYF
DNA: TGTGCCAGCAGCCTCGACAGGGGGCCCTCCTACGAGCAGTACTTC

size: -
length: 16
J: TRBJ2-7
D: TRBD2
V: TRBV19
CDR3: CASSTGLAEGPYEQYF
DNA: TGTGCCAGTAGTACGGGACTAGCGGAAGGACCCTACGAGCAGTACTTC

size: -
length: 13
J: TRBJ2-4
D: -
V: TRBV19
CDR3: CASSDIQGPIRNF
DNA: TGTGCCAGTAGTGACATTCAGGGACCGATAAGGAACTTC

size: medium-sized
length: 14
J: TRBJ1-2
D: -
V: TRBV9
CDR3: CASSSSDSPMGYTF
DNA: TGTGCCAGCAGCTCCTCCGACAGCCCTATGGGCTACACCTTC

size: -
length: 16
J: TRBJ2-3
D: TRBD2
V: TRBV28
CDR3: CASRSTAGGGADTQYF
DNA: TGTGCCAGCAGATCTACCGCGGGGGGCGGGGCAGATACGCAGTATTTT

size: -
length: 16
J: TRBJ2-5
D: -
V: TRBV13
CDR3: CASSLAFPSDQETQYF
DNA: TGTGCCAGCAGCTTAGCCTTCCCTAGCGACCAAGAGACCCAGTACTTC

size: -
length: 15
J: TRBJ2-1
D: TRBD1
V: TRBV7-9
CDR3: CASSTGTVSYNEQFF
DNA: TGTGCCAGCAGCACCGGGACAGTCTCCTACAATGAGCAGTTCTTC

size: -
length: 15
J: TRBJ1-1
D: -
V: TRBV9
CDR3: CASSVASGRDTEAFF
DNA: TGTGCCAGCAGCGTAGCGTCGGGCAGGGACACTGAAGCTTTCTTT

size: once
length: 13
J: TRBJ2-7
D: TRBD2
V: TRBV6-5
CDR3: CASRFIAGGEQYF
DNA: TGTGCCAGCAGATTCATAGCGGGAGGCGAGCAGTACTTC

size: -
length: 13
J: TRBJ1-2
D: -
V: TRBV6-5
CDR3: CASRIRASSGYTF
DNA: TGTGCCAGTCGTATAAGGGCCTCGAGTGGCTACACCTTC

size: -
length: 15
J: TRBJ1-1
D: TRBD1
V: TRBV5-4
CDR3: CASSLDGTGRTEAFF
DNA: TGTGCCAGCAGCTTGGACGGGACAGGGCGAACTGAAGCTTTCTTT

size: -
length: 15
J: TRBJ1-4
D: -
V: TRBV27
CDR3: CASSWIGLGDEKLFF
DNA: TGTGCCAGCAGTTGGATCGGTCTCGGCGATGAAAAACTGTTTTTT

size: -
length: 15
J: TRBJ1-5
D: TRBD1
V: TRBV19
CDR3: CASRGQGSSNQPQHF
DNA: TGTGCCAGTAGGGGACAGGGTTCGAGCAATCAGCCCCAGCATTTT

size: -
length: 13
J: TRBJ1-2
D: -
V: TRBV18
CDR3: CASSPGTYYGYTF
DNA: TGTGCCAGCTCACCGGGAACTTACTATGGCTACACCTTC

size: -
length: 15
J: TRBJ2-1
D: TRBD2
V: TRBV10-3
CDR3: CAINARGGAVNEQFF
DNA: TGTGCCATCAACGCCCGCGGGGGGGCAGTCAATGAGCAGTTCTTC

size: once
length: 13
J: TRBJ2-3
D: -
V: TRBV9
CDR3: CASSVQSADTQYF
DNA: TGTGCCAGCAGCGTACAATCGGCAGATACGCAGTATTTT

size: -
length: 15
J: TRBJ1-4
D: -
V: TRBV15
CDR3: CATSPREGRLEKLFF
DNA: TGTGCCACCAGCCCCCGCGAGGGAAGACTAGAAAAACTGTTTTTT

size: -
length: 14
J: TRBJ2-5
D: -
V: TRBV10-2
CDR3: CASSFFAGGETQYF
DNA: TGCGCCAGCAGTTTTTTCGCAGGCGGCGAGACCCAGTACTTC

size: -
length: 16
J: TRBJ2-2
D: -
V: TRBV13
CDR3: CASSNLPDRNTGELFF
DNA: TGTGCCAGCTCCAACCTCCCGGACAGGAACACCGGGGAGCTGTTTTTT

size: few
length: 17
J: TRBJ2-1
D: TRBD2
V: TRBV4-1
CDR3: CASSQDSSGVPYNEQFF
DNA: TGCGCCAGCAGCCAAGATAGTAGCGGGGTACCCTACAATGAGCAGTTCTTC

size: -
length: 16
J: TRBJ2-3
D: TRBD2
V: TRBV6-4
CDR3: CASSDSVAGGPDTQYF
DNA: TGTGCCAGCAGTGACTCTGTAGCGGGAGGACCAGATACGCAGTATTTT

size: -
length: 11
J: TRBJ2-5
D: -
V: TRBV6-6
CDR3: CASRKRETQYF
DNA: TGTGCCAGCAGGAAGCGAGAGACCCAGTACTTC